This section outlines one TCR beta chain sequence together with its context. This clone has just a few counts. What this receptor recognizes is not known. No quality values exist for individual bases; no much larger clone is one base distant. V loses 10 bases, J loses 9 bases, and the germline ends lie 9 bases apart. The germline V gene sets CDR1 to ENHRY and CDR2 to SYGVKD. The CDR3 goes from the cysteine to the phenylalanine over 9 residues. Here the CDR3 DNA is all that survives: 27 bases in frame from base 1. The entire isolated RNA was reverse transcribed using the High Capacity cDNA Reverse Transcription Kit, and thus expressed TCRB transcripts were sequenced. Deep immunoSEQ sequencing was performed on naive, central memory and regulatory T cell samples, with an average of around 3.4 million total reads per sample. Sorted cells were lysed in RLT buffer, and RNA was extracted using DNase-treated RNeasy Micro or Mini kits according to cell number. To prevent cross-contamination, every cell subset was processed on its own, while patient and healthy donor samples were processed together. The immunoSEQ multiplex PCR was used to amplify TCRB sequences from cDNA, generating 87-bp fragments that spanned the CDR3 region. Sequencing of the amplicons was done on the Illumina HiSeq platform. The original methods were these. Synthetic template baselines were used to correct PCR bias computationally, reads within Hamming distance 2 were collapsed, and singletons that could not be merged were discarded. Reads were aligned against IMGT so that V, D and J genes, CDR3 length and insertions or deletions at six rearrangement sites could be assigned. Within each subset, clonotype counts were normalized to sorted cell number, after which true diversity and Gini coefficients were computed with the tcR R package. The overlap coefficient, calculated on TCRB nucleotide sequences, was used to quantify repertoire sharing. Out-of-frame TCRB sequences from naive cells were analyzed as a proxy for the pre-selection repertoire. TCRdb retrieved this table from immuneACCESS and kept in-frame rearrangements only. Not all clones are present; in checked studies, unresolved V genes account for under half, and no reason is known for the remainder. V, J and clone size are those of that table, while D and trimming were read from the DNA. The sample table shows around 430,000 clones, and approximately 30% are seen once. 0.065% of the sample belongs to the ten largest clones.

A single peripheral blood draw of about 116 mL on average was collected from each donor into heparinised tubes. Using a panel that included CD45RO, CCR7, CD25, CD127, CD95 and CD27, naive, central memory, regulatory and stem cell-like memory CD4+ T cells were sorted on a BD FACSAria II. All sorted populations exceeded 95% purity. PBMCs were separated immediately by Lymphoprep density gradient centrifugation and were stained directly, without being cultured. So that batch effects would be minimized, each experiment stained and sorted samples in pairs, pairing one healthy donor with one patient. These data belong to a study of beta chain features in type 1 diabetes (dated by TCRdb to 2017 to 2018). Concerning the study at large: Mean age, gender distribution, total cell number and subset yield did not differ between patients and healthy donors. Naive and central memory subsets were obtained from all 30 or so donors, but regulatory and stem cell-like memory subsets were isolated from only 8 patients and about eight healthy donors. A total of about 110 million sorted cells were examined across all samples, and the number of cells per subset was strongly correlated with RNA yield. The study compared TCRB repertoires of sorted circulating CD4+ T cell subsets between recently diagnosed type 1 diabetes patients and matched healthy donors.

Results the study describes overall, beyond this receptor: Shorter templates might be favored by PCR, yet because patient and control samples were amplified and corrected together, any such skew would affect both groups equally. Because the HLA sub-analyses included only small numbers of individuals, any influence of HLA type on TCRB rearrangement was left unresolved. Naive, central memory and regulatory TCRB repertoires appeared to be more alike among patients than among healthy donors. Fewer insertions and more nucleotide deletions at VDJ recombination sites were observed in patients with type 1 diabetes, implying thymic rearrangement abnormalities. Because cDNA was sequenced instead of genomic DNA, activated cells with high expression could be over-represented, although the groups did not differ in activation or CD3 levels. A moderate but significant shortening of TCRB CDR3 length was observed in type 1 diabetes patients in all four CD4+ subsets.

This TCR derives from a man between 18 and 29 years old in good health. The chain was built from TRBV10-3 and TRBJ2-5, and perhaps TRBD2 as D gene, on 5 matching bases. Material: naive CD4+ T cells from blood. In the paper's terms, the cell subset or site label means: true naive CD4+ T cells. The CDR3 here reads CATPRAQYF. The DNA sequence follows: TGTGCCACCCCGAGGGCCCAGTACTTC.